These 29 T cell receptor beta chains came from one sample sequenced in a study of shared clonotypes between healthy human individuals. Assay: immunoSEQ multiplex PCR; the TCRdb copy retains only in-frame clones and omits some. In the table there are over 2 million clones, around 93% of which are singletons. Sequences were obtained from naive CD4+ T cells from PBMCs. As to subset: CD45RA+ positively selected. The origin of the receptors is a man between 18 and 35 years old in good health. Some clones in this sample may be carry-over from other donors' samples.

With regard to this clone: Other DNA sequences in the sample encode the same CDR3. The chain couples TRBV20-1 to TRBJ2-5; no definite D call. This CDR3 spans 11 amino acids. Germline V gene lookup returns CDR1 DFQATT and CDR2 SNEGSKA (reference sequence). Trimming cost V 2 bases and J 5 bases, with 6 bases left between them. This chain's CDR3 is CSARLGETQYF. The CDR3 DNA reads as TGCAGTGCTAGACTGGGGGAGACCCAGTACTTC.

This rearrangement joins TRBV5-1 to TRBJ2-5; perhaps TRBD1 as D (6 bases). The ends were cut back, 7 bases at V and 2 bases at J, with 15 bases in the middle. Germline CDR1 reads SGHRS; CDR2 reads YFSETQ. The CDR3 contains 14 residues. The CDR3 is CASWTDVGQETQYF. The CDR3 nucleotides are TGCGCCAGCTGGACAGATGTGGGACAAGAGACCCAGTACTTC.

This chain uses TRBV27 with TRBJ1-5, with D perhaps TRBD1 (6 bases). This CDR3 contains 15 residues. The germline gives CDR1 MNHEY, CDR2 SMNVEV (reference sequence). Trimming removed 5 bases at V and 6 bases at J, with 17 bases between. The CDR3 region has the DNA TGTGCCAGCAGTCCGGGATCAGGGGCAGGTCAGCCCCAGCATTTT. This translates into CASSPGSGAGQPQHF.

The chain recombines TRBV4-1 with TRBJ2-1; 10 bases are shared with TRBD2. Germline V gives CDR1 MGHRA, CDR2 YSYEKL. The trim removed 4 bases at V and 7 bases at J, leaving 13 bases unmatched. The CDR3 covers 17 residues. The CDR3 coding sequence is TGCGCCAGCAGCCGCCGCCTAGCGGGAGAGGTAACTAATGAGCAGTTCTTC. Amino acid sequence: CASSRRLAGEVTNEQFF.

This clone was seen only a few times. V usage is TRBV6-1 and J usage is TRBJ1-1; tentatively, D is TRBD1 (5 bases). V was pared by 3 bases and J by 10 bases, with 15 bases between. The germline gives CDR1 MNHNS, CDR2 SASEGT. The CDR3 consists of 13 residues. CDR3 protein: CASSEGQRVVAFF. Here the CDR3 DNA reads TGTGCCAGCAGTGAGGGGCAGAGAGTCGTAGCTTTCTTT.

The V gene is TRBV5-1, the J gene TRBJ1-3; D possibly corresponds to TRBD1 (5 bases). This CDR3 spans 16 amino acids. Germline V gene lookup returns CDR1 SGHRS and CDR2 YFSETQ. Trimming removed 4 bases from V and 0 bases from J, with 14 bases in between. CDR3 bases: TGCGCCAGCAGCACGGCGGGGCCGAGCTCTGGAAACACCATATATTTT. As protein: CASSTAGPSSGNTIYF. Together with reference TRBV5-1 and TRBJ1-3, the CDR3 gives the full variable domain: KAGVTQTPRYLIKTRGQQVTLSCSPISGHRSVSWYQQTPGQGLQFLFEYFSETQRNKGNFPGRFSGRQFSNSRSEMNVSTLELGDSALYLCASSTAGPSSGNTIYFGEGSWLTVV.

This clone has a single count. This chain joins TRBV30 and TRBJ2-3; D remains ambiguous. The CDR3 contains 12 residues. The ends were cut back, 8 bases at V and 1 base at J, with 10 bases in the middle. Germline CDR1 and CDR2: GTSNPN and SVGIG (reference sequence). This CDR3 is CAQRAGTDTQYF. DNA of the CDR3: TGTGCCCAAAGGGCTGGCACAGATACGCAGTATTTT.

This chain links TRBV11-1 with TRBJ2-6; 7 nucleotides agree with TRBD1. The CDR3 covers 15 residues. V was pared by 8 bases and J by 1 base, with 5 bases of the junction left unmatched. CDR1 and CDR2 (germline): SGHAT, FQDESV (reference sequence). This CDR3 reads CASRTGESGANVLTF. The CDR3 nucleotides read TGTGCCAGCCGAACAGGGGAGTCTGGGGCCAACGTCCTGACTTTC.

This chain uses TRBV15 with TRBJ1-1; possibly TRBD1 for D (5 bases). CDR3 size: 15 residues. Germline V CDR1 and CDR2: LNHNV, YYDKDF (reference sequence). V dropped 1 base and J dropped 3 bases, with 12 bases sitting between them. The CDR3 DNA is TGTGCCACCAGCAGAGGGTACAGAGGGGACACTGAAGCTTTCTTT. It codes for CATSRGYRGDTEAFF.

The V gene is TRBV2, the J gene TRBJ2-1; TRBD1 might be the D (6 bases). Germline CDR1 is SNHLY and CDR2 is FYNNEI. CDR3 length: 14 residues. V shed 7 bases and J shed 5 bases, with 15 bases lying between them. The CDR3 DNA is TGTGCCAGCAACCTCAGGGGAACCAACAATGAGCAGTTCTTC. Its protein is CASNLRGTNNEQFF.

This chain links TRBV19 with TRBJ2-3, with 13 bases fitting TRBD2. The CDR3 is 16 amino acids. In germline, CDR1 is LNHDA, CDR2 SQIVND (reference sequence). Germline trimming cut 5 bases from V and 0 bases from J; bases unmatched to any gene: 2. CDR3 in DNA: TGTGCCAGTAGTGGGGGACTAGCGGGGAGCACAGATACGCAGTATTTT. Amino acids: CASSGGLAGSTDTQYF.

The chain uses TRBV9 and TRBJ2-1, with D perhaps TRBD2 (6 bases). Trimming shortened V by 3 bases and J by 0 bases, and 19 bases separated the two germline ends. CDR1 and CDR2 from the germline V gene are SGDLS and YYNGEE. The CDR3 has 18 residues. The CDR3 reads CASSGRGVLPDSYNEQFF. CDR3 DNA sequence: TGTGCCAGCAGCGGTCGCGGGGTCCTTCCCGACTCCTACAATGAGCAGTTCTTC.

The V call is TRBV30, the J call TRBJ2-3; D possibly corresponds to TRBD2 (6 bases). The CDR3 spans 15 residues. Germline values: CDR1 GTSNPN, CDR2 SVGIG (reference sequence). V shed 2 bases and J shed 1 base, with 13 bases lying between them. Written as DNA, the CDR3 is TGTGCCTGGAGTAATATGGGACTGGGCACAGATACGCAGTATTTT. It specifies CAWSNMGLGTDTQYF.

The CDR3 loop is CASSQAGSTDTQYF. In DNA, the CDR3 is TGTGCCAGCAGCCAGGCGGGGAGCACAGATACGCAGTATTTT. The chain carries TRBV7-9 and TRBJ2-3, with TRBD2 as a possible D gene (6 bases). This CDR3 has 14 residues. CDR1 and CDR2 from the germline V gene are SEHNR and FQNEAQ (reference sequence). Trimming took off 5 bases at V and 0 bases at J, with 9 bases between the two ends.

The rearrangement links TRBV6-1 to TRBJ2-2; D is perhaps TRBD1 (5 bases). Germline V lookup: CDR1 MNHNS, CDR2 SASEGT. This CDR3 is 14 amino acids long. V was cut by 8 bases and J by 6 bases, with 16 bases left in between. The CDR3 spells CASGALVGPGELFF. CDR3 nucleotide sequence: TGTGCCAGCGGGGCCCTAGTCGGGCCCGGGGAGCTGTTTTTT.

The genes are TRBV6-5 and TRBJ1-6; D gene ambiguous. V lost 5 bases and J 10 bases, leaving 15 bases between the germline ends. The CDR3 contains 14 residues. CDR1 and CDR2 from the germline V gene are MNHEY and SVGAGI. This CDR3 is CASSINRWNSPLHF. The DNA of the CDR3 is TGTGCCAGCAGTATTAATCGGTGGAACTCACCCCTCCACTTT.

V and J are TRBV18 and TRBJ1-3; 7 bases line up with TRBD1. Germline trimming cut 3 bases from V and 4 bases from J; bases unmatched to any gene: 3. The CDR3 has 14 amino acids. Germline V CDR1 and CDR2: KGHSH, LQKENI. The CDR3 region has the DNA TGTGCCAGCTCACCTGAGACAGGGGGAAACACCATATATTTT. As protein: CASSPETGGNTIYF.

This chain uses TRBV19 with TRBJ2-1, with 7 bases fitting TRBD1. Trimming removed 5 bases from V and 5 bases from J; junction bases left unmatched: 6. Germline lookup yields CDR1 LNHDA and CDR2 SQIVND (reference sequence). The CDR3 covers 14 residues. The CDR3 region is CASSSLDRNNEQFF. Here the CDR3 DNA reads TGTGCCAGTAGTTCTCTGGACAGGAACAATGAGCAGTTCTTC.

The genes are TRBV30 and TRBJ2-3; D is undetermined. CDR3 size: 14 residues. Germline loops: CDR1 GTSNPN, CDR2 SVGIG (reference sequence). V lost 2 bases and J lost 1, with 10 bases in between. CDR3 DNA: TGTGCCTGGAGTCTGGGTGGGGGCACAGATACGCAGTATTTT. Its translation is CAWSLGGGTDTQYF.

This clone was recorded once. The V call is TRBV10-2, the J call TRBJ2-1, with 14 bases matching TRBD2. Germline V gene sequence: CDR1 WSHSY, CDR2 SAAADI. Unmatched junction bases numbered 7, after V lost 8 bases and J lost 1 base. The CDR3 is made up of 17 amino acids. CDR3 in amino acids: CASVATSGRGSYNEQFF. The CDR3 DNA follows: TGCGCCAGCGTTGCGACTAGCGGGAGGGGGTCCTACAATGAGCAGTTCTTC.

For the CDR3, the DNA is TGTGCCAGCAGCCCATACCCTCAGGGTTTCCTTTGGGACTATGGCTACACCTTC. Translation: CASSPYPQGFLWDYGYTF. The chain joins TRBV7-9 to TRBJ1-2; tentative D call: TRBD1 (5 bases). Germline CDR1 reads SEHNR; CDR2 reads FQNEAQ (reference sequence). The ends were cut back, 5 bases at V and 3 bases at J, with 25 bases in the middle. CDR3 length equals 18 residues.

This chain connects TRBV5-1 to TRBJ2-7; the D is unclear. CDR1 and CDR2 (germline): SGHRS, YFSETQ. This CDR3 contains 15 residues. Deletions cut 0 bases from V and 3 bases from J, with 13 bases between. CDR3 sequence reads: CASSLEGGSLYEQYF. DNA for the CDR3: TGCGCCAGCAGCTTGGAGGGCGGTTCACTCTACGAGCAGTACTTC. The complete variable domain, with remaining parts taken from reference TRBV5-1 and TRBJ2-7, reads KAGVTQTPRYLIKTRGQQVTLSCSPISGHRSVSWYQQTPGQGLQFLFEYFSETQRNKGNFPGRFSGRQFSNSRSEMNVSTLELGDSALYLCASSLEGGSLYEQYFGPGTRLTVT.

In nucleotides, the CDR3 is TGTGCCAGTAGTACTAGGACTAGCGTTACTAGCACAGATACGCAGTATTTT. This sequence encodes CASSTRTSVTSTDTQYF. V and J are TRBV19 and TRBJ2-3; 9 bases map to TRBD2. The germline V gene encodes CDR1 LNHDA and CDR2 SQIVND (reference sequence). V shed 4 bases and J 0 bases; nucleotides not matched to a gene: 8. There are 17 residues in the CDR3.

This CDR3 is CASSLGGNYGYTF. The CDR3 DNA reads as TGTGCCAGCAGCTTGGGAGGAAACTATGGCTACACCTTC. V gene TRBV5-8 combines with J gene TRBJ1-2; D ambiguous. V lost 0 bases and J 2 bases, leaving 5 bases between the germline ends. The CDR3 sequence is 13 residues long. CDR1 and CDR2 from the germline V gene are SGHTS and YDEGEE.

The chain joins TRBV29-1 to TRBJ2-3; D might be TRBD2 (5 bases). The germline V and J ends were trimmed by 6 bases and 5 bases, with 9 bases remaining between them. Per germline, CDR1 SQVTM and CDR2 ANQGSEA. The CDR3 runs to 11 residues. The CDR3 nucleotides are TGCAGCGTCTCGAGGGTAGATACGCAGTATTTT. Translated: CSVSRVDTQYF.

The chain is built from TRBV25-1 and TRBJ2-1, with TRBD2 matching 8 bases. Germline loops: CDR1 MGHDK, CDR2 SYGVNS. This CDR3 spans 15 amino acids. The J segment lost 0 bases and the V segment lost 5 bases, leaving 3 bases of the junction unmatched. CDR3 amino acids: CASSRAGGSYNEQFF. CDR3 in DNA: TGTGCCAGCAGTAGGGCGGGAGGCTCCTACAATGAGCAGTTCTTC.

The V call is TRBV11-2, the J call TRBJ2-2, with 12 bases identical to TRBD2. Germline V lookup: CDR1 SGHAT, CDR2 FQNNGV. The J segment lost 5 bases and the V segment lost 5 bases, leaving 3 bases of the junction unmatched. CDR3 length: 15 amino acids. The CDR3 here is CASSPGTSGTGELFF. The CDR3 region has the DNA TGTGCCAGCAGCCCCGGGACTAGCGGGACCGGGGAGCTGTTTTTT.

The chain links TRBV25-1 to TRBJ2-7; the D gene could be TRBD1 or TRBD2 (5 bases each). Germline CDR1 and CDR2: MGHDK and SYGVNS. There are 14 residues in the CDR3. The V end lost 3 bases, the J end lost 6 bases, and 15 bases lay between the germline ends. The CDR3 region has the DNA TGTGCCAGCAGTGATCGGGGCGCCTTGGCCGAGCAGTACTTC. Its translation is CASSDRGALAEQYF.

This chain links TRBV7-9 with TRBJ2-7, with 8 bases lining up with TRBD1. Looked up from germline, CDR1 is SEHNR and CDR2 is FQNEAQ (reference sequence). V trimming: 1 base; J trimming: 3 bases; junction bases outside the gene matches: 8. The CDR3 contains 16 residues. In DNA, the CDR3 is TGTGCCAGCAGCTTAGTTGTCAGGGGGACAGGCTACGAGCAGTACTTC. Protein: CASSLVVRGTGYEQYF.